This entry lists 26 T cell receptor beta chains sequenced from one sample in a study of control samples from healthy donors and cancer patients. TCRdb's copy holds only in-frame clones and misses some; the assay was immunoSEQ multiplex PCR. The table lists about 61,000 clones, around 90% of them singletons. The sequenced material came from PBMCs. These receptors were collected from a man aged 55-75 years with colorectal cancer.

The chain is built from TRBV9 and TRBJ2-3; maybe TRBD1 (5 bases). There are 15 residues in the CDR3. Germline CDR1 and CDR2: SGDLS and YYNGEE. V was trimmed by 0 bases and J by 2 bases, leaving 10 bases between them. The CDR3 loop reads CASSVEGADTDTQYF. The CDR3 DNA reads as TGTGCCAGCAGCGTAGAAGGGGCCGACACAGATACGCAGTATTTT. The full variable domain, in which reference TRBV9 and TRBJ2-3 provide the parts outside the CDR3, is DSGVTQTPKHLITATGQRVTLRCSPRSGDLSVYWYQQSLDQGLQFLIQYYNGEERAKGNILERFSAQQFPDLHSELNLSSLELGDSALYFCASSVEGADTDTQYFGPGTRLTVL.

The chain links TRBV5-4 to TRBJ2-6; D ambiguous. The germline V gene has CDR1 SGHNT and CDR2 YYREEE (reference sequence). CDR3 size: 16 residues. Trimming took 0 bases from V and 1 from J, leaving 8 bases between them. In nucleotides, the CDR3 is TGTGCCAGCAGCTTGGCCGAAAGATCTGGGGCCAACGTCCTGACTTTC. Protein sequence: CASSLAERSGANVLTF.

The rearrangement links TRBV6-5 to TRBJ1-5; D call uncertain. V gave up 6 bases and J gave up 5 bases, with 8 bases separating them. The CDR3 runs to 12 residues. Germline loops: CDR1 MNHEY, CDR2 SVGAGI. The CDR3 region is CASSQGYQPQHF. CDR3 bases: TGTGCCAGCAGCCAAGGGTATCAGCCCCAGCATTTT.

The rearrangement links TRBV4-1 to TRBJ2-2; 10 nucleotides agree with TRBD1. J gave up 7 bases and V 2 bases, and 4 bases lay outside the gene matches. The CDR3 spans 15 residues. The V gene's germline CDR1 is MGHRA and CDR2 YSYEKL. In nucleotides, the CDR3 is TGCGCCAGCAGCCAACCGACAGGGGGCATCGGGGAGCTGTTTTTT. This codes for CASSQPTGGIGELFF.

V gene TRBV27 combines with J gene TRBJ2-7; possible D gene TRBD1, 5 bases. The CDR3 is 14 amino acids. Deletions cut 5 bases from V and 0 bases from J, with 11 bases between. The V gene's germline CDR1 is MNHEY and CDR2 SMNVEV (reference sequence). CDR3: CASSPGPNSYEQYF. CDR3 DNA sequence: TGTGCCAGCAGTCCAGGGCCGAACTCCTACGAGCAGTACTTC.

The chain couples TRBV7-9 to TRBJ1-1, with D possibly TRBD1 on 5 matching bases. The CDR3 length is 16 residues. Trimming pared 5 bases from V and 4 bases from J, leaving 20 bases between. CDR1 is SEHNR and CDR2 is FQNEAQ in the germline V gene (reference sequence). The CDR3 sequence is CASSPGKDSLGTEAFF. CDR3 coding DNA: TGTGCCAGCAGCCCAGGGAAAGACAGCCTGGGCACTGAAGCTTTCTTT.

This chain connects TRBV5-6 to TRBJ1-4, with D unresolved. V dropped 1 base and J dropped 7 bases, with 8 bases sitting between them. The V gene's germline CDR1 is SGHDT and CDR2 YYEEEE. The CDR3 consists of 13 residues. CDR3 amino acids: CASSLSGGEKLFF. Written as DNA, the CDR3 is TGTGCCAGCAGCTTGTCAGGCGGTGAAAAACTGTTTTTT.

This clone was counted only a few times. The same CDR3 is also encoded by other DNA sequences in this sample. The chain employs TRBV7-2 and TRBJ1-2; D might be TRBD1 (5 bases). The CDR3 length is 14 residues. V was trimmed by 0 bases and J by 8 bases, leaving 13 bases between them. Germline V lookup: CDR1 SGHTA, CDR2 FQGNSA. Here the CDR3 DNA reads TGTGCCAGCAGCTTAGCGCAGGGCGGGGGGGGCTACACCTTC. It yields the protein CASSLAQGGGGYTF.

The V and J genes are TRBV5-4 and TRBJ1-2; TRBD1 might be the D (5 bases). The V gene's germline CDR1 is SGHNT and CDR2 YYREEE (reference sequence). The CDR3 spans 15 residues. V lost 3 bases to trimming and J lost 4 bases, with 16 bases between them. CDR3 coding DNA: TGTGCCAGCAGCTCGTCCGGGACCGAAAGCTATGGCTACACCTTC. Translation: CASSSSGTESYGYTF.

This clone was picked up one time. The CDR3 DNA follows: TGTGCCAGCAGTTACAGGGACAGGGGGGACTATGGCTACACCTTC. This sequence encodes CASSYRDRGDYGYTF. The chain combines TRBV6-6 with TRBJ1-2, with 11 bases identical to TRBD1. The ends lost 2 bases at V and 3 bases at J; junction bases unmatched: 2. This CDR3 contains 15 residues. The germline V gene encodes CDR1 MNHNY and CDR2 SVGAGI (reference sequence).

This clone was counted only a few times. This chain joins TRBV4-1 and TRBJ2-7; D is possibly TRBD1 or TRBD2 (5 bases each). The V gene's germline CDR1 is MGHRA and CDR2 YSYEKL. V was pared by 0 bases and J by 5 bases, with 14 bases between. CDR3 size: 15 residues. CDR3 loop: CASSQDKMGPNEQYF. The CDR3 DNA is TGCGCCAGCAGCCAAGATAAAATGGGACCCAACGAGCAGTACTTC.

The rearrangement links TRBV13 to TRBJ2-3; D ambiguous. V was pared by 1 base and J by 2 bases, with 7 bases between. The CDR3 contains 14 residues. Looked up from germline, CDR1 is PRHDT and CDR2 is FYEKMQ (reference sequence). For the CDR3, the DNA is TGTGCCAGCAGCTTAGTCACCAACACAGATACGCAGTATTTT. It codes for CASSLVTNTDTQYF.

The chain combines TRBV6-5 with TRBJ1-3; the D gene is possibly TRBD1 (5 bases). Between the trimmed V and J ends, which lost 0 bases and 2 bases, there was a span of 11 bases. This CDR3 has 16 residues. Germline loops: CDR1 MNHEY, CDR2 SVGAGI. The CDR3 here is CASSYSSEGPGNTIYF. CDR3 bases: TGTGCCAGCAGTTACTCCTCCGAGGGGCCTGGAAACACCATATATTTT.

The V and J genes are TRBV9 and TRBJ1-1, with D perhaps matching TRBD1 (5 bases). Germline V gives CDR1 SGDLS, CDR2 YYNGEE. The CDR3 length is 15 residues. With 3 bases removed from V and 1 base from J, the gap between germline ends came to 13 bases. CDR3 loop: CASSANGGRNTEAFF. The CDR3 coding sequence is TGTGCCAGCAGCGCAAACGGGGGAAGGAACACTGAAGCTTTCTTT. Based on the CDR3 plus reference TRBV9 and TRBJ1-1, the full variable domain is DSGVTQTPKHLITATGQRVTLRCSPRSGDLSVYWYQQSLDQGLQFLIQYYNGEERAKGNILERFSAQQFPDLHSELNLSSLELGDSALYFCASSANGGRNTEAFFGQGTRLTVV.

The chain links TRBV7-6 to TRBJ2-5; the match to TRBD2 covers 12 bases. CDR1 SGHVS and CDR2 FNYEAQ come from the germline V gene. The CDR3 length is 15 residues. V shed 3 bases and J 2 bases; nucleotides not matched to a gene: 1. The CDR3 sequence: CASSFLAGGQETQYF. The CDR3 nucleotides read TGTGCCAGCAGCTTCCTAGCGGGGGGGCAAGAGACCCAGTACTTC.

J is TRBJ2-2 and V is TRBV5-1; no definite D call. From germline, CDR1 is SGHRS and CDR2 YFSETQ. The CDR3 is 13 amino acids. Trimming removed 2 bases at V and 6 bases at J, with 8 bases between. CDR3 DNA: TGCGCCAGCAGCTTCTTGGGTGCCGGGGAGCTGTTTTTT. This gives the protein CASSFLGAGELFF.

The gene calls are TRBV4-2 and TRBJ2-7; the D is unclear. Trimming removed 3 bases at V and 3 bases at J, with 18 bases between. Germline V gene data show CDR1 as LGHNA and CDR2 as YNFKEQ. The CDR3 has 16 amino acids. The CDR3 region has the DNA TGTGCCAGCAGCCAGGCCCGGGCCAGTGGCATCTACGAGCAGTACTTC. This translates into CASSQARASGIYEQYF.

The chain couples TRBV5-1 to TRBJ1-4, with TRBD1 as a possible D gene (5 bases). Germline assignment: CDR1 SGHRS and CDR2 YFSETQ. The CDR3 is 15 residues long. The ends were cut back, 0 bases at V and 7 bases at J, with 13 bases in the middle. The DNA of the CDR3 is TGCGCCAGCAGCTTGGATGCAGGGTTAACTGAAAAACTGTTTTTT. This translates into CASSLDAGLTEKLFF.

The chain has TRBV19 and TRBJ2-2; 10 nucleotides align to TRBD2. Per germline, CDR1 LNHDA and CDR2 SQIVND (reference sequence). The CDR3 covers 14 residues. J lost 1 base, V lost 11 bases, and 4 bases had no gene match. The CDR3 reads CAGRTSGNTGELFF. Here the CDR3 DNA reads TGTGCCGGCCGGACTAGCGGGAACACCGGGGAGCTGTTTTTT.

The chain links TRBV30 to TRBJ2-5; 8 bases line up with TRBD1. The CDR3 runs to 13 residues. Germline trimming cut 4 bases from V and 5 bases from J; bases unmatched to any gene: 6. The germline CDR1 and CDR2 sequences are GTSNPN and SVGIG (reference sequence). CDR3: CAWTGGREETQYF. The CDR3 coding sequence is TGTGCCTGGACAGGGGGCAGGGAGGAGACCCAGTACTTC. The full variable domain, with the rest looked up from reference TRBV30 and TRBJ2-5, is SQTIHQWPATLVQPVGSPLSLECTVEGTSNPNLYWYRQAAGRGLQLLFYSVGIGQISSEVPQNLSASRPQDRQFILSSKKLLLSDSGFYLCAWTGGREETQYFGPGTRLLVL.

This clone was detected a few times. As DNA, the CDR3 is TGTGCCAGCATGGGGGGCCTCGGCTATGGCTACACCTTC. Its translation is CASMGGLGYGYTF. The chain couples TRBV2 to TRBJ1-2, with D possibly TRBD1 on 6 matching bases. V dropped 7 bases and J dropped 4 bases, with 13 bases sitting between them. Per the germline V gene, CDR1 is SNHLY and CDR2 is FYNNEI. The CDR3 totals 13 residues.

This clone was detected only once. The chain links TRBV12-3 or TRBV12-4 to TRBJ1-2; weak D call: TRBD1 (5 bases). The CDR3 sequence is 11 residues long. V lost 3 bases and J 13 bases, leaving 12 bases between the germline ends. Here the CDR3 reads CASSFLGAATF. The CDR3 DNA sequence: TGTGCCAGCAGTTTCCTCGGGGCGGCCACCTTC.

J is TRBJ1-2 and V is TRBV10-3; D possibly corresponds to TRBD1 (5 bases). CDR1 is ENHRY, CDR2 SYGVKD, per germline. V was cut by 4 bases and J by 7 bases, with 10 bases left in between. This CDR3 contains 12 residues. The CDR3 loop is CAISAGQGGYTF. DNA of the CDR3: TGTGCCATCAGTGCGGGTCAGGGTGGCTACACCTTC.

This chain joins TRBV6-6 and TRBJ2-2, with D maybe TRBD2 (7 bases). V lost 2 bases to trimming and J lost 4 bases, with 8 bases between them. This CDR3 region has 14 residues. From germline, CDR1 is MNHNY and CDR2 SVGAGI (reference sequence). Here the CDR3 reads CASSYGGATGELFF. DNA for the CDR3: TGTGCCAGCAGTTACGGGGGGGCCACCGGGGAGCTGTTTTTT.

The chain recombines TRBV4-1 with TRBJ2-2, with TRBD2 identical over 9 bases. Germline V gene lookup returns CDR1 MGHRA and CDR2 YSYEKL. This CDR3 comprises 16 residues. V trimming: 2 bases; J trimming: 6 bases; junction bases outside the gene matches: 7. The DNA for the CDR3 is TGCGCCAGCAGCCAACTTTTTGCGGGGGGGCCCGGGGAGCTGTTTTTT. It specifies CASSQLFAGGPGELFF.

The chain is built from TRBV30 and TRBJ1-5; D remains ambiguous. Germline lookup yields CDR1 GTSNPN and CDR2 SVGIG (reference sequence). The length of the CDR3 is 13 residues. V lost 0 bases and J 7 bases, leaving 10 bases between the germline ends. CDR3 sequence (DNA): TGTGCCTGGAGTGTAGCAGGTAACCAGCCCCAGCATTTT. Encoded protein: CAWSVAGNQPQHF. The complete variable domain, with remaining parts taken from reference TRBV30 and TRBJ1-5, reads SQTIHQWPATLVQPVGSPLSLECTVEGTSNPNLYWYRQAAGRGLQLLFYSVGIGQISSEVPQNLSASRPQDRQFILSSKKLLLSDSGFYLCAWSVAGNQPQHFGDGTRLSIL.